This TCR beta chain was identified during a study of T cell repertoires in cytomegalovirus infection. The germline V and J ends were trimmed by 6 bases and 0 bases, with 12 bases remaining between them. Germline CDR1 and CDR2: MNHEY and SVGAGI. There are 15 residues in the CDR3. General observations from the study: The ex vivo response showed dominance by HLA-C-restricted CMV-specific TCR beta clonotypes.

In regard to this clonotype: Its antigen is unknown.

TCRdb processed the reads anew with MiXCR; each CDR3 protein has one entry. This table has about 830,000 distinct CDR3 sequences, roughly 33% appearing once. The chain recombines TRBV6-5 with TRBJ2-1; the D is unclear. The material sequenced was cultured CD8+ T cells from PBMCs, taken from culture after CMV antigen stimulation. The clonotype was recovered from a human donor in good health (CMV status not recorded). Some clones in this sample may be carry-over from other donors' samples. The chain's CDR3 is CASSRGKSSYNEQFF. In DNA form, the CDR3 reads TGTGCCAGCAGCCGCGGCAAAAGCTCCTACAATGAGCAGTTCTTC.